These 30 T cell receptor beta chains share one sample of origin, sequenced in a study of blood T cell repertoires in COVID-19. Using immunoSEQ multiplex PCR, the repertoire was profiled, and TCRdb retains in-frame clones only, with some absent. The sample includes about 230,000 clones, around four fifths of them seen just once. Source material: peripheral blood. All receptors come from a man in his forties with active or convalescent COVID-19.

The V call is TRBV5-1, the J call TRBJ2-1; weak D call: TRBD2 (5 bases). V gave up 0 bases and J gave up 3 bases, with 13 bases separating them. The CDR3 is made up of 16 amino acids. In germline, CDR1 is SGHRS, CDR2 YFSETQ. The CDR3 loop is CASSLELSRGYNEQFF. In nucleotides, the CDR3 is TGCGCCAGCAGCTTGGAGTTGTCCCGGGGCTACAATGAGCAGTTCTTC. The full variable domain, its missing parts supplied by reference TRBV5-1 and TRBJ2-1, is KAGVTQTPRYLIKTRGQQVTLSCSPISGHRSVSWYQQTPGQGLQFLFEYFSETQRNKGNFPGRFSGRQFSNSRSEMNVSTLELGDSALYLCASSLELSRGYNEQFFGPGTRLTVL.

The chain combines TRBV3-1 (or the pseudogene TRBV3-2) with TRBJ2-3, with D possibly being TRBD1 (6 bases). The CDR3 sequence is 15 residues long. The germline V gene has CDR1 LGHDT and CDR2 YNNKEL (reference sequence). The germline V and J ends were trimmed by 4 bases and 2 bases, with 13 bases remaining between them. CDR3 residues: CASSPTRGHTDTQYF. DNA of the CDR3: TGTGCCAGCAGCCCCACGAGGGGACACACAGATACGCAGTATTTT.

This chain joins TRBV27 and TRBJ1-2, with 7 bases aligning to TRBD1. V gave up 4 bases and J gave up 6 bases; unmatched junction bases: 5. Germline assignment: CDR1 MNHEY and CDR2 SMNVEV (reference sequence). This CDR3 has 13 residues. Written as DNA, the CDR3 is TGTGCCAGCAGTTCCAGAGACAGGGATGGCTACACCTTC. It specifies CASSSRDRDGYTF.

This chain joins TRBV4-3 and TRBJ2-3; 8 nucleotides match TRBD2. The CDR3 has 17 residues. Germline assignment: CDR1 LGHNA and CDR2 YSLEER. V lost 0 bases and J lost 2; bases outside the gene matches: 7. CDR3 protein: CASSQDYAGGATDTQYF. CDR3 coding DNA: TGCGCCAGCAGCCAAGATTACGCGGGGGGCGCCACAGATACGCAGTATTTT.

This clone was detected once. The chain combines TRBV30 with TRBJ1-4; perhaps TRBD1 as D (6 bases). CDR3 size: 14 residues. The V gene's germline CDR1 is GTSNPN and CDR2 SVGIG (reference sequence). Trimming left V 0 bases short and J 7 bases short, with 12 bases between. This CDR3 reads CAWSVGGSGEKLFF. The CDR3 nucleotides are TGTGCCTGGAGTGTAGGGGGAAGTGGTGAAAAACTGTTTTTT.

This chain joins TRBV7-2 and TRBJ1-5, with 8 positions matching TRBD1. CDR3 size: 14 residues. Unmatched junction bases numbered 4, after V lost 2 bases and J lost 7 bases. Per germline, CDR1 SGHTA and CDR2 FQGNSA. The CDR3: CASSLQGAVQPQHF. CDR3 nucleotides: TGTGCCAGCAGCTTACAGGGGGCCGTGCAGCCCCAGCATTTT.

This chain uses TRBV2 with TRBJ2-1; a weak D match, TRBD2 (6 bases). The CDR3 is made up of 14 amino acids. Germline CDR1 SNHLY, CDR2 FYNNEI. Trimming took 7 bases from V and 0 from J, leaving 10 bases between them. CDR3 protein: CASMPGSSYNEQFF. CDR3 coding DNA: TGTGCCAGCATGCCCGGGAGCTCCTACAATGAGCAGTTCTTC.

This clone was recorded only once. V gene TRBV3-1 (or the pseudogene TRBV3-2) combines with J gene TRBJ1-1; no reliable D call. Trimming removed 4 bases at V and 1 base at J, with 4 bases between. The CDR3 sequence is 12 residues long. From germline, CDR1 is LGHDT and CDR2 YNNKEL (reference sequence). This chain's CDR3 is CASSRRNTEAFF. CDR3 sequence (DNA): TGTGCCAGCAGCCGTCGGAACACTGAAGCTTTCTTT.

V and J are TRBV11-3 and TRBJ1-3; 7 bases map to TRBD1. V gave up 3 bases and J gave up 7 bases; unmatched junction bases: 12. Germline V CDR1 and CDR2: SGHNT, YENEEA. CDR3 length equals 16 residues. The CDR3 spells CASSFKGAGFRNTIYF. In nucleotides, the CDR3 is TGTGCCAGCAGCTTTAAGGGGGCAGGATTTCGGAACACCATATATTTT.

The chain joins TRBV14 to TRBJ2-7; D perhaps matches TRBD1 (6 bases). The CDR3 runs to 12 residues. With 4 bases removed from V and 3 bases from J, the gap between germline ends came to 7 bases. The V gene's germline CDR1 is SGHDN and CDR2 FVKESK. CDR3 sequence (DNA): TGTGCCAGCAGCCCCAGGGGCTACGAGCAGTACTTC. Amino acids: CASSPRGYEQYF.

This chain joins TRBV6-5 and TRBJ1-6; the match to TRBD1 covers 7 bases. The CDR3 totals 13 residues. V was clipped by 5 bases and J by 9 bases; unmatched bases: 4. CDR1 and CDR2 (germline): MNHEY, SVGAGI. Written as DNA, the CDR3 is TGTGCCAGCAGTCGACAGGGTGCTTCACCCCTCCACTTT. Translating gives CASSRQGASPLHF.

The genes are TRBV5-8 and TRBJ2-2; D is unclear. Trimming removed 4 bases at V and 10 bases at J, with 14 bases between. Germline V lookup: CDR1 SGHTS, CDR2 YDEGEE. The CDR3 has 13 amino acids. CDR3 sequence reads: CASSPFTTTELFF. The CDR3 DNA reads TGTGCCAGCAGCCCCTTCACTACTACGGAGCTGTTTTTT.

This clone came up a few times. Relative to the germline gene, one junction end is altered; a read error may explain this. This chain joins TRBV6-1 and TRBJ2-3; D is uncertain. Per the germline V gene, CDR1 is MNHNS and CDR2 is SASEGT. CDR3 length: 14 amino acids. The CDR3 sequence is CASREGGSTDTQYF. The CDR3 DNA reads as TGTGCCAGCAGGGAAGGCGGCAGCACAGATACGCAGTATTTT.

V usage is TRBV2 and J usage is TRBJ2-7; D remains unclear. This CDR3 is 17 amino acids long. Looked up from germline, CDR1 is SNHLY and CDR2 is FYNNEI. Trimming took 2 bases from V and 3 from J, leaving 20 bases between them. The CDR3 spells CASSEPPVPSYYYEQYF. Here the CDR3 DNA reads TGTGCCAGCAGTGAACCCCCCGTCCCCTCCTACTACTACGAGCAGTACTTC.

Only a few counts were recorded for this clone. This chain uses TRBV12-5 with TRBJ1-5; no clear D. The germline V and J ends were trimmed by 6 bases and 5 bases, with 11 bases remaining between them. Germline V CDR1 and CDR2: LGHNT, FRNRAP. There are 13 residues in the CDR3. DNA for the CDR3: TGTGCTAGTGGCCTCTCTTCGGATCAGCCCCAGCATTTT. Amino acids: CASGLSSDQPQHF.

This clone was counted once. This rearrangement joins TRBV15 to TRBJ2-7, with a weak D call TRBD1 (6 bases). CDR3 length: 17 residues. CDR1 and CDR2 (germline): LNHNV, YYDKDF (reference sequence). V lost 2 bases and J 3 bases, leaving 20 bases between the germline ends. The CDR3 DNA reads as TGTGCCACCAGCAGATCCCGACTCAGGGGATCCTACTACGAGCAGTACTTC. It translates to CATSRSRLRGSYYEQYF.

This clone was seen once. V gene TRBV11-3 combines with J gene TRBJ1-2, with TRBD1 matching 7 bases. Trimming removed 2 bases from V and 6 bases from J; junction bases left unmatched: 3. Per the germline V gene, CDR1 is SGHNT and CDR2 is YENEEA. This CDR3 region has 13 residues. The CDR3 sequence is CASSLQTGDGYTF. CDR3 bases: TGTGCCAGCAGCTTACAAACAGGGGATGGCTACACCTTC.

The CDR3, as DNA: TGCGCCAGCAGCTTGGCTAAGACAGGGAGGACCTACGAGCAGTACTTC. This sequence encodes CASSLAKTGRTYEQYF. This chain connects TRBV5-1 to TRBJ2-7, with D perhaps matching TRBD1 (7 bases). V was shortened by 0 bases and J by 2 bases, with 15 bases between the two germline ends. This CDR3 is built from 16 residues. The germline V gene encodes CDR1 SGHRS and CDR2 YFSETQ.

This chain links TRBV10-3 with TRBJ1-2, with 8 nucleotides matching TRBD1. The CDR3 contains 13 residues. Germline V gene lookup returns CDR1 ENHRY and CDR2 SYGVKD. V lost 2 bases and J lost 6; bases outside the gene matches: 2. CDR3 DNA: TGTGCCATCAGTGAGGGGACAGGAAATGGCTACACCTTC. It codes for CAISEGTGNGYTF.

Here the CDR3 DNA reads TGTGCCAGCAGTGATTCGGAAATTAGCGGGAGACAAGATACGCAGTATTTT. The encoded protein is CASSDSEISGRQDTQYF. J is TRBJ2-3 and V is TRBV2; TRBD2 aligns across 9 bases. V dropped 3 bases and J dropped 5; count of bases not matched to a gene: 12. From germline, CDR1 is SNHLY and CDR2 FYNNEI. The CDR3 spans 17 residues.

This rearrangement joins TRBV29-1 to TRBJ1-1; D may be TRBD1 (5 bases). Germline V gives CDR1 SQVTM, CDR2 ANQGSEA. V was clipped by 3 bases and J by 8 bases, with 10 bases between them. The CDR3 length is 11 residues. CDR3 in amino acids: CSVDVGREAFF. Here the CDR3 DNA reads TGCAGCGTTGATGTGGGGCGCGAAGCTTTCTTT.

V and J are TRBV7-2 and TRBJ2-7; 15 bases agree with TRBD2. CDR3 size: 17 residues. J lost 2 bases, V lost 4 bases, and 6 bases had no gene match. Per germline, CDR1 SGHTA and CDR2 FQGNSA. The CDR3 reads CASSSGLAGGRTYEQYF. CDR3 bases: TGTGCCAGCAGCTCCGGACTAGCGGGGGGGCGGACCTACGAGCAGTACTTC.

This sequence joins TRBV7-9 and TRBJ2-3; D is unresolved. From germline, CDR1 is SEHNR and CDR2 FQNEAQ (reference sequence). Trimming took off 2 bases at V and 1 base at J, with 7 bases between the two ends. The CDR3 consists of 14 residues. The CDR3 DNA follows: TGTGCCAGCAGCTTAACGCGCGGCACAGATACGCAGTATTTT. Translating gives CASSLTRGTDTQYF.

The CDR3 sequence: CASSKGQGGGYTF. Written as DNA, the CDR3 is TGTGCCAGCAGCAAGGGACAGGGAGGTGGCTACACCTTC. The chain has TRBV7-3 and TRBJ1-2, with 9 bases matching TRBD1. CDR1 is SGHTA, CDR2 FQGTGA, per germline. The ends lost 5 bases at V and 7 bases at J; junction bases unmatched: 5. The CDR3 contains 13 residues.

The gene calls are TRBV9 and TRBJ2-1; D unresolved. The CDR3 has 13 residues. Germline CDR1 and CDR2: SGDLS and YYNGEE. The V and J ends lost 3 bases and 5 bases respectively, with 9 bases between them. The CDR3 sequence: CASSGLGNNEQFF. CDR3 coding DNA: TGTGCCAGCAGCGGGCTAGGTAACAATGAGCAGTTCTTC.

This clone was seen a few times. This rearrangement joins TRBV5-3 to TRBJ2-4; weak D call: TRBD1 (5 bases). TRBV5-3 is given ORF status, its function remaining uncertain. V lost 7 bases and J 1 base, leaving 15 bases between the germline ends. The CDR3 is made up of 15 amino acids. Here the CDR3 reads CARAQEPRAKNIQYF. CDR3 DNA: TGTGCCAGAGCACAGGAACCAAGGGCCAAAAACATTCAGTACTTC.

The genes are TRBV5-5 and TRBJ1-5; 9 nucleotides line up with TRBD1. Germline loops: CDR1 SGHKS, CDR2 YYEKEE (reference sequence). This CDR3 contains 17 residues. V gave up 2 bases and J gave up 1 base; unmatched junction bases: 7. CDR3 loop: CASSFTGGPRSNQPQHF. The CDR3 DNA sequence: TGTGCCAGCAGCTTCACAGGGGGCCCTAGGAGCAATCAGCCCCAGCATTTT.

The chain combines TRBV4-3 with TRBJ1-4; D not resolved. CDR3 length: 15 amino acids. The germline CDR1 and CDR2 sequences are LGHNA and YSLEER. The germline V and J ends were trimmed by 1 base and 7 bases, with 13 bases remaining between them. CDR3 in DNA: TGCGCCAGCAGCCAAGGGGCAGTAGGTATTGAAAAACTGTTTTTT. This encodes CASSQGAVGIEKLFF.

V is TRBV2 and J is TRBJ2-7, with a tentative D call TRBD2 (5 bases). The V end was cut by 3 bases, the J end by 0 bases, with 12 bases between. Per the germline V gene, CDR1 is SNHLY and CDR2 is FYNNEI. The CDR3 has 15 amino acids. In DNA, the CDR3 is TGTGCCAGCAGTGAGTCGGGGTCATACTCCTACGAGCAGTACTTC. Protein sequence: CASSESGSYSYEQYF. The entire variable domain, with the rest obtained from reference TRBV2 and TRBJ2-7, is as follows: EPEVTQTPSHQVTQMGQEVILRCVPISNHLYFYWYRQILGQKVEFLVSFYNNEISEKSEIFDDQFSVERPDGSNFTLKIRSTKLEDSAMYFCASSESGSYSYEQYFGPGTRLTVT.

This clone has just a few counts. The V and J genes are TRBV5-1 and TRBJ2-3; TRBD1 aligns across 7 bases. V dropped 3 bases and J dropped 1; count of bases not matched to a gene: 5. Germline V lookup: CDR1 SGHRS, CDR2 YFSETQ. CDR3 size: 15 residues. The CDR3 protein is CASSWGTDRTDTQYF. The CDR3 DNA follows: TGCGCCAGCAGCTGGGGGACAGACCGCACAGATACGCAGTATTTT. Supplemented by reference TRBV5-1 and TRBJ2-3, the full variable domain reads KAGVTQTPRYLIKTRGQQVTLSCSPISGHRSVSWYQQTPGQGLQFLFEYFSETQRNKGNFPGRFSGRQFSNSRSEMNVSTLELGDSALYLCASSWGTDRTDTQYFGPGTRLTVL.